Listed here are 5 T cell receptor beta chains from one sample, sequenced in a study of OX40 agonist ivuxolimab in advanced cancers. Libraries were prepared by immunoSEQ multiplex PCR; TCRdb keeps only in-frame clonotypes and omits some of them. Among about 41,000 clones listed, 70% to 90% were seen once. The material was CD4+ or CD8+ T cells sorted from blood, obtained in a trial of the OX40 agonist ivuxolimab. The receptors here all came from an adult with an advanced solid tumor such as melanoma, head and neck, liver or kidney cancer.

The genes are TRBV6-1 and TRBJ2-7; 13 bases fit TRBD2. The CDR3 is made up of 15 amino acids. J was trimmed by 5 bases and V by 6 bases; bases with no gene match: 7. Germline CDR1 and CDR2: MNHNS and SASEGT. The CDR3 coding sequence is TGTGCCAGCAGACACCCGGGACTAGCGGGACACGAGCAGTACTTC. It specifies CASRHPGLAGHEQYF.

This chain connects TRBV5-1 to TRBJ1-2, with a possible D match to TRBD1 (6 bases). The germline V gene encodes CDR1 SGHRS and CDR2 YFSETQ. The CDR3 is 14 amino acids. The V and J ends lost 2 bases and 2 bases respectively, with 10 bases between them. As DNA, the CDR3 is TGCGCCAGCAGCTTACAGGGAGGAAACTATGGCTACACCTTC. Its translation is CASSLQGGNYGYTF.

This chain links TRBV30 with TRBJ1-6; tentatively, D is TRBD1 (5 bases). The V gene lost 4 bases and the J gene lost 9 bases, with 13 bases spanning the gap. Per germline, CDR1 GTSNPN and CDR2 SVGIG (reference sequence). CDR3 length: 13 residues. CDR3 DNA: TGTGCCTGGAAGGGGACCACGGGTTCACCCCTCCACTTT. Protein sequence: CAWKGTTGSPLHF. Supplemented by reference TRBV30 and TRBJ1-6, the full variable domain reads SQTIHQWPATLVQPVGSPLSLECTVEGTSNPNLYWYRQAAGRGLQLLFYSVGIGQISSEVPQNLSASRPQDRQFILSSKKLLLSDSGFYLCAWKGTTGSPLHFGNGTRLTVT.

V is TRBV19 and J is TRBJ1-1; D gene ambiguous. The CDR3 extends over 15 amino acids. Germline V gene sequence: CDR1 LNHDA, CDR2 SQIVND (reference sequence). V was cut by 3 bases and J by 0 bases, with 11 bases left in between. The DNA of the CDR3 is TGTGCCAGTAGTATTAGTGGACGGTTGAACACTGAAGCTTTCTTT. Residues: CASSISGRLNTEAFF.

V and J are TRBV18 and TRBJ2-6; 8 bases match TRBD1. V trimming: 3 bases; J trimming: 0 bases; junction bases outside the gene matches: 4. The CDR3 is made up of 17 amino acids. The germline V gene encodes CDR1 KGHSH and CDR2 LQKENI. The CDR3 DNA follows: TGTGCCAGCTCACCGGACAGGGCTAGCTCTGGGGCCAACGTCCTGACTTTC. It yields the protein CASSPDRASSGANVLTF.